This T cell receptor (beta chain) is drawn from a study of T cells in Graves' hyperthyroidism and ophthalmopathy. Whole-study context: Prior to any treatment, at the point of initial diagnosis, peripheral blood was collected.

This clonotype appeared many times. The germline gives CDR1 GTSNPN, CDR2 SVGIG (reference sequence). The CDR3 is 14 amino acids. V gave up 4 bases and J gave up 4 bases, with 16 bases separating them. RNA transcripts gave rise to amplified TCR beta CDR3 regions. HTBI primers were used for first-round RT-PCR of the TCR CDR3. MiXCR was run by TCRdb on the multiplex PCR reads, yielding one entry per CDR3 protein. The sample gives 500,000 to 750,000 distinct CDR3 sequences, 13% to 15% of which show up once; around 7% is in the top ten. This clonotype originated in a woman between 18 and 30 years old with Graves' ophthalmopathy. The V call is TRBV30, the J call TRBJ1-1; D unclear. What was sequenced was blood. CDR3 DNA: TGTGCCTGGATGTGGCTGGGAGGCTCCACTGAAGCTTTCTTT. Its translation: CAWMWLGGSTEAFF.